This T cell receptor (beta chain) was identified during a study of T cells in Graves' hyperthyroidism and ophthalmopathy. Study details: Prior to any treatment, at the point of initial diagnosis, peripheral blood was collected.

The table lists this clonotype with many counts. Germline CDR1 MGHRA, CDR2 YSYEKL. Between the trimmed V and J ends, which lost 0 bases and 7 bases, there was a span of 6 bases. This CDR3 is 12 amino acids long. TCR beta CDR3 regions were amplified from RNA. In the first-round RT-PCR of the TCR CDR3, the HTBI primer set was used. One entry per CDR3 protein results from TCRdb running MiXCR on the multiplex PCR reads. The sample consists of hundreds of thousands of distinct CDR3 sequences, roughly 14% of them appearing once. Enrolled ophthalmopathy patients presented with a Clinical Activity Score of at least 3, a NOSPECS grade of at least 4, and disease duration under 3 months. Patients showing uncontrolled infection, other autoimmune disease, pregnancy or lactation were ineligible. PBMCs came from more than 9 ml fresh peripheral blood.

Sequencing was done on a sample of blood. This TCR came from a man younger than 35 with Graves' ophthalmopathy. The rearrangement uses TRBV4-1 and TRBJ2-5; no firm D call. CDR3 sequence reads: CASSQDFATQYF. DNA of the CDR3: TGCGCCAGCAGCCAAGATTTCGCGACCCAGTACTTC.